Reported below is one T cell receptor (beta chain). Its specificity is not known. The junction shows a germline mismatch at one end, possibly a read error. Germline V gene lookup returns CDR1 SGHVS and CDR2 FNYEAQ. The CDR3 covers 15 residues. Data came from immunoSEQ multiplex PCR; TCRdb stores just in-frame clones and leaves some out. In the table there are under 140,000 clones, just over 90% of which are singletons. The record originates from a study of graft-versus-host responses after intestinal transplantation. Study-level background: Isolated intestinal, liver-intestinal, or multivisceral transplants were what recipients had.

Points from the study as a whole: Allografts of one patient group, those with graft-donor T cell macrochimerism, had high graft-versus-host to host-versus-graft clonal ratios. Marrow from the recipient contained GvH clones, some of which had appeared first in ileum or blood. Peak circulating GvH clone levels were associated with early post-transplant HvG declines.

This receptor was obtained from a human donor who received an intestinal transplant. The V and J genes are TRBV7-6 and TRBJ2-3, with TRBD2 identical over 7 bases. Sequencing was performed on unstimulated CD8+ T cells sorted from spleen or lymph node cells, taken before intestinal transplant. As DNA, the CDR3 is TGTGCTAGCAGCTTAGCGGCGGGAGCCACAGATACGCAGTATTTT. Protein: CASSLAAGATDTQYF.